This T cell receptor beta chain is from a study of response to subunit inactivated influenza vaccine. This clonotype was recorded at least ten times. TCRdb analysed the RT-PCR reads with MiXCR anew, one entry per CDR3 protein. The table includes over 800,000 distinct CDR3 sequences, approximately 22% detected once. Source: PBMCs from blood, taken around 5 days after vaccination. This receptor was obtained from a man over 45 who received an inactivated influenza vaccine.

The CDR3 region has the DNA TGTGCCAGCAGCCCGGACAGGCGCACAGATACGCAGTATTTT. Translated: CASSPDRRTDTQYF. This chain uses TRBV7-2 with TRBJ2-3; 7 bases are shared with TRBD1. After removal of 5 bases from V and 1 base from J, the junction contained 3 bases not matched to a gene. Germline assignment: CDR1 SGHTA and CDR2 FQGNSA. This CDR3 has 14 amino acids.